These 29 T cell receptor beta chains came from one sample sequenced in a study of T cell responses to AZD1222 COVID-19 vaccine (dated by TCRdb to the early 2020s). Library preparation was by the immunoSEQ multiplex PCR assay. Drawn from immuneACCESS, this table holds only the in-frame rearrangements with V and J called that TCRdb kept. Clones are partly lost; checked studies trace under half to an unresolved V gene and leave the rest unexplained. Counted in this sample were about 150,000 clones; 91% of them appeared once. The top ten constitute about 4% of the sample. The sample's time point label, in plain terms: about 28 days (+/-7) after the second vaccine dose. Sequenced material: peripheral blood, taken 28 days after the second AZD1222 dose. The receptors stem from an adult who received the AZD1222 COVID-19 vaccine.

The chain combines TRBV13 with TRBJ2-5; D not certain. The V gene's germline CDR1 is PRHDT and CDR2 FYEKMQ (reference sequence). The length of the CDR3 is 11 residues. With 5 bases removed from V and 4 bases from J, the gap between germline ends came to 5 bases. The chain's CDR3 is CASSPGETQYF. CDR3 bases: TGTGCCAGCAGCCCCGGAGAGACCCAGTACTTC.

The chain links TRBV28 to TRBJ2-5, with D unresolved. V gave up 5 bases and J gave up 4 bases, with 17 bases separating them. The CDR3 loop spans 15 amino acids. CDR1 is MDHEN, CDR2 SYDVKM, per germline. The CDR3 DNA is TGTGCCAGCAGTGTCCCTGGACCCACGGGAGAGACCCAGTACTTC. Its protein is CASSVPGPTGETQYF.

The chain is built from TRBV7-3 and TRBJ2-7; TRBD2 matches at 7 bases. The CDR3 extends over 15 amino acids. In germline, CDR1 is SGHTA, CDR2 FQGTGA. J lost 2 bases, V lost 2 bases, and 6 bases had no gene match. This CDR3 reads CASSLLGLGPYEQYF. The CDR3 DNA reads TGTGCCAGCAGCTTACTAGGACTAGGACCCTACGAGCAGTACTTC.

The V and J genes are TRBV25-1 and TRBJ2-3; D unclear. This CDR3 has 14 residues. Looked up from germline, CDR1 is MGHDK and CDR2 is SYGVNS. Trimming pared 2 bases from V and 8 bases from J, leaving 14 bases between. For the CDR3, the DNA is TGTGCCAGCAGTGAAGCCCTAAGGTCGAGTACGCAGTATTTT. It encodes CASSEALRSSTQYF.

The chain couples TRBV6-4 to TRBJ2-1, with TRBD2 identical over 12 bases. The junction had 9 bases not matched to a gene; V was cut back by 4 bases and J by 5 bases. The CDR3 contains 17 residues. CDR1 MRHNA and CDR2 SNTAGT come from the germline V gene. The CDR3 sequence is CASSAAGTSGRHNEQFF. The CDR3 DNA sequence: TGTGCCAGCAGTGCCGCCGGGACTAGCGGGCGACACAATGAGCAGTTCTTC.

The V gene is TRBV27, the J gene TRBJ2-5; the match to TRBD2 covers 8 bases. CDR1 is MNHEY, CDR2 SMNVEV, per germline (reference sequence). The CDR3 spans 15 residues. The V gene end was trimmed by 1 base and the J gene end by 5 bases; junction bases not matched to a gene: 6. The CDR3 DNA sequence: TGTGCCAGCAGTTTATGGACTAGCCTTGGGGAGACCCAGTACTTC. Protein sequence: CASSLWTSLGETQYF.

J is TRBJ2-3 and V is TRBV6-4, with a weak D call TRBD2 (5 bases). Germline V CDR1 and CDR2: MRHNA, SNTAGT. V lost 4 bases and J lost 2, with 13 bases in between. The CDR3 is 15 amino acids. The CDR3 coding sequence is TGTGCCAGCAGTGTCTTTATCGGGGTCACAGATACGCAGTATTTT. Residues: CASSVFIGVTDTQYF.

The CDR3: CASSEMRGGYEQYF. The DNA of the CDR3 is TGTGCCAGCAGTGAAATGCGGGGGGGTTACGAGCAGTACTTC. V usage is TRBV6-1 and J usage is TRBJ2-7, with 9 bases lining up with TRBD2. The CDR3 totals 14 residues. CDR1 is MNHNS and CDR2 is SASEGT in the germline V gene. The trim removed 2 bases at V and 4 bases at J, leaving 3 bases unmatched.

J is TRBJ1-1 and V is TRBV30; the D is unclear. V dropped 0 bases and J dropped 7 bases, with 12 bases sitting between them. Germline CDR1 reads GTSNPN; CDR2 reads SVGIG (reference sequence). This CDR3 comprises 13 residues. CDR3 sequence (DNA): TGTGCCTGGAGTGTAGTTAGGGTTAGTGAAGCTTTCTTT. Translated, it gives CAWSVVRVSEAFF.

V gene TRBV19 combines with J gene TRBJ1-2; D call uncertain. V lost 7 bases, J lost 1 base, and 13 bases lay in between. Germline CDR1 reads LNHDA; CDR2 reads SQIVND (reference sequence). The CDR3 consists of 14 residues. The CDR3, as DNA: TGTGCCAGTAAGGTTCAAGGCAGTAACTATGGCTACACCTTC. This sequence encodes CASKVQGSNYGYTF.

In this sample, this clone turned up once. This sequence joins TRBV9 and TRBJ2-3, with D possibly TRBD2 on 5 matching bases. Germline V gene data show CDR1 as SGDLS and CDR2 as YYNGEE. Between the trimmed V and J ends, which lost 0 bases and 4 bases, there was a span of 9 bases. This CDR3 is 14 amino acids long. The chain's CDR3 is CASSVATRADTQYF. The CDR3 coding sequence is TGTGCCAGCAGCGTAGCTACGAGGGCAGATACGCAGTATTTT. The full variable domain, its missing parts supplied by reference TRBV9 and TRBJ2-3, is DSGVTQTPKHLITATGQRVTLRCSPRSGDLSVYWYQQSLDQGLQFLIQYYNGEERAKGNILERFSAQQFPDLHSELNLSSLELGDSALYFCASSVATRADTQYFGPGTRLTVL.

This chain joins TRBV30 and TRBJ1-2; 9 nucleotides agree with TRBD1. The CDR3 consists of 16 residues. V shed 0 bases and J 4 bases; nucleotides not matched to a gene: 9. Germline V gene sequence: CDR1 GTSNPN, CDR2 SVGIG (reference sequence). The CDR3 DNA reads TGTGCCTGGAGTGTCAACAGGGGGCTTCTGAGCTATGGCTACACCTTC. Its translation: CAWSVNRGLLSYGYTF.

The V call is TRBV5-1, the J call TRBJ2-1; 11 positions agree with TRBD2. This CDR3 spans 14 amino acids. The V gene's germline CDR1 is SGHRS and CDR2 YFSETQ. The trim removed 4 bases at V and 8 bases at J, leaving 5 bases unmatched. The CDR3 sequence: CASSATSGSDEQFF. CDR3 nucleotides: TGCGCCAGCAGCGCCACTAGCGGGAGCGATGAGCAGTTCTTC.

V gene TRBV24-1 combines with J gene TRBJ2-7; no reliable D call. The CDR3 covers 13 residues. Germline lookup yields CDR1 KGHDR and CDR2 SFDVKD. V lost 2 bases to trimming and J lost 2 bases, with 6 bases between them. The CDR3 here is CATSDSFAYEQYF. DNA of the CDR3: TGTGCCACCAGTGATTCCTTCGCCTACGAGCAGTACTTC.

The rearrangement uses TRBV9 and TRBJ2-1; TRBD2 agrees at 10 bases. The CDR3 extends over 15 amino acids. V shed 0 bases and J 6 bases; nucleotides not matched to a gene: 3. Germline V gene sequence: CDR1 SGDLS, CDR2 YYNGEE. DNA for the CDR3: TGTGCCAGCAGCGTAGCTAGCGGGAGTGTCAATGAGCAGTTCTTC. This encodes CASSVASGSVNEQFF. Filled out from reference TRBV9 and TRBJ2-1, the complete variable domain reads DSGVTQTPKHLITATGQRVTLRCSPRSGDLSVYWYQQSLDQGLQFLIQYYNGEERAKGNILERFSAQQFPDLHSELNLSSLELGDSALYFCASSVASGSVNEQFFGPGTRLTVL.

This chain uses TRBV7-9 with TRBJ1-2; a possible D gene is TRBD1 (6 bases). V was cut by 0 bases and J by 2 bases, with 13 bases left in between. CDR1 is SEHNR and CDR2 is FQNEAQ in the germline V gene (reference sequence). The CDR3 sequence is 16 residues long. DNA of the CDR3: TGTGCCAGCAGCTTAGCGTGGGACACAGAAAACTATGGCTACACCTTC. Translation: CASSLAWDTENYGYTF.

This clone has just one count. The chain joins TRBV7-2 to TRBJ2-3; a possible D gene is TRBD2 (6 bases). The length of the CDR3 is 12 residues. CDR1 and CDR2 (germline): SGHTA, FQGNSA. Trimming stripped 11 bases from V and 0 bases from J, with 9 bases between. Here the CDR3 DNA reads TGTGCCGCCGGGACTAGCACAGATACGCAGTATTTT. It is translated as CAAGTSTDTQYF.

The J gene is TRBJ2-7, the V gene TRBV14, with 7 nucleotides matching TRBD1. The CDR3 has 14 residues. Per the germline V gene, CDR1 is SGHDN and CDR2 is FVKESK. With V trimmed by 5 bases and J by 7 bases, 11 bases remained unmatched. CDR3 sequence reads: CASSYGTATQEQYF. The CDR3, as DNA: TGTGCCAGCAGCTACGGGACAGCGACTCAAGAGCAGTACTTC.

The chain uses TRBV19 and TRBJ2-1; 13 bases are shared with TRBD2. The CDR3 extends over 17 amino acids. Per germline, CDR1 LNHDA and CDR2 SQIVND (reference sequence). With 4 bases clipped from V and 9 bases from J, the junction kept 12 bases outside the gene matches. CDR3: CASSSPPGTSGIAEQFF. CDR3 nucleotides: TGTGCCAGTAGTAGCCCCCCCGGGACTAGCGGGATTGCTGAGCAGTTCTTC. Based on the CDR3 plus reference TRBV19 and TRBJ2-1, the full variable domain is DGGITQSPKYLFRKEGQNVTLSCEQNLNHDAMYWYRQDPGQGLRLIYYSQIVNDFQKGDIAEGYSVSREKKESFPLTVTSAQKNPTAFYLCASSSPPGTSGIAEQFFGPGTRLTVL.

CDR3 loop: CASSLGGIYGYTF. Here the CDR3 DNA reads TGTGCCAGCAGCTTAGGGGGCATCTATGGCTACACCTTC. The chain combines TRBV11-2 with TRBJ1-2; D is perhaps TRBD1 (5 bases). Trimming shortened V by 1 base and J by 4 bases, and 7 bases separated the two germline ends. The CDR3 has 13 amino acids. Germline lookup yields CDR1 SGHAT and CDR2 FQNNGV.

This chain links TRBV7-9 with TRBJ1-3; D unresolved. The CDR3 is made up of 15 amino acids. The V gene lost 1 base and the J gene lost 0 bases, with 7 bases spanning the gap. The germline V gene encodes CDR1 SEHNR and CDR2 FQNEAQ (reference sequence). The CDR3 nucleotides read TGTGCCAGCAGCTTAGATCAGAGCTCTGGAAACACCATATATTTT. Amino acid sequence: CASSLDQSSGNTIYF.

The chain employs TRBV7-9 and TRBJ2-3; tentatively, D is TRBD1 or TRBD2 (5 bases each). CDR1 SEHNR and CDR2 FQNEAQ come from the germline V gene (reference sequence). The V end lost 6 bases, the J end lost 3 bases, and 13 bases lay between the germline ends. There are 14 residues in the CDR3. CDR3 sequence (DNA): TGTGCCAGCAGGGGGCGTAGAGGGACAGATACGCAGTATTTT. As protein: CASRGRRGTDTQYF.

V gene TRBV21-1 combines with J gene TRBJ2-5. TRBV21-1 represents a pseudogene. The CDR3 sequence is 11 residues long. The CDR3 sequence: CASSKEETQYF. The CDR3, as DNA: TGTGCCAGCAGCAAAGAAGAGACCCAGTACTTC.

The chain recombines TRBV5-1 with TRBJ1-1, with D unresolved. CDR1 is SGHRS and CDR2 is YFSETQ in the germline V gene. This CDR3 comprises 15 residues. V was pared by 6 bases and J by 0 bases, with 15 bases between. CDR3 in amino acids: CASTPQEGMNTEAFF. The CDR3 DNA follows: TGCGCCAGCACACCTCAAGAGGGAATGAACACTGAAGCTTTCTTT. The whole variable domain, filled in from reference TRBV5-1 and TRBJ1-1, reads KAGVTQTPRYLIKTRGQQVTLSCSPISGHRSVSWYQQTPGQGLQFLFEYFSETQRNKGNFPGRFSGRQFSNSRSEMNVSTLELGDSALYLCASTPQEGMNTEAFFGQGTRLTVV.

The chain employs TRBV5-1 and TRBJ1-5; D is uncertain. The CDR3 has 14 amino acids. Germline lookup yields CDR1 SGHRS and CDR2 YFSETQ. The V gene lost 1 base and the J gene lost 5 bases, with 10 bases spanning the gap. CDR3 nucleotide sequence: TGCGCCAGCAGCTTGTATGGTGCCGATCAGCCCCAGCATTTT. Amino acid sequence: CASSLYGADQPQHF.

This clone appeared a single time. The rearrangement links TRBV23-1 to TRBJ2-1; 9 nucleotides align to TRBD1. TRBV23-1 is treated as an ORF (open reading frame) with a function not yet certain. This CDR3 contains 15 residues. Losses at the gene ends were 6 bases for V and 5 bases for J; bases not matched to a gene: 8. Here the CDR3 reads CASRADRGLDNEQFF. In DNA form, the CDR3 reads TGCGCCAGCAGGGCGGACAGGGGTTTGGACAATGAGCAGTTCTTC.

The table lists this clone with a count of one. An end of the junction does not agree with germline; a read error may underlie this. J is TRBJ2-2 and V is TRBV14; D unclear. The germline V gene encodes CDR1 SGHDN and CDR2 FVKESK. The CDR3 totals 14 residues. The CDR3 DNA is TGTGCCAGCAGCCAAGAAGCTAACAGCGGGGAGCTGTTTTTT. Translated, it gives CASSQEANSGELFF.

J is TRBJ2-3 and V is TRBV5-4, with TRBD2 identical over 8 bases. CDR1 is SGHNT and CDR2 is YYREEE in the germline V gene (reference sequence). The length of the CDR3 is 14 residues. Trimming took 0 bases from V and 9 from J; bases not matched to a gene: 6. The CDR3 DNA reads TGTGCCAGCAGCTTGGCCGGGGGGGGAAGCACGCAGTATTTT. It codes for CASSLAGGGSTQYF.

The chain employs TRBV4-1 and TRBJ2-1; weak D call: TRBD1 (6 bases). V was shortened by 0 bases and J by 0 bases, with 12 bases between the two germline ends. Germline-derived CDR1 and CDR2 are MGHRA and YSYEKL. The CDR3 runs to 17 residues. Written as DNA, the CDR3 is TGCGCCAGCAGCCAAGATAGGACAGCGAGCTCCTACAATGAGCAGTTCTTC. Amino acid sequence: CASSQDRTASSYNEQFF.